The 3 T cell receptor beta chains given below trace back to one sample, sequenced in a study of cytotoxic CD8 clonotypes in ibrutinib-treated CLL (TCRdb year 2021). Receptors were amplified or captured by the immunoSEQ multiplex PCR assay. TCRdb re-hosts the immuneACCESS table, in-frame sequences only. Its copies lack some clones; in the studies checked, an unresolved V gene accounts for under half of them, and the cause for the rest is not known. Across this sample there are roughly 220,000 clones, with roughly 79% seen only once. The top ten clones comprise 11% of the sample. The time point label of this sample denotes: about eleven months on ibrutinib. The material was PBMCs, obtained after 12 months of ibrutinib treatment. The receptor source for this set is a human donor with chronic lymphocytic leukemia.

This clone was picked up a small number of times. V and J are TRBV7-3 and TRBJ1-2, with 9 bases that match TRBD1. CDR1 is SGHTA and CDR2 is FQGTGA in the germline V gene. There are 13 residues in the CDR3. V was pared by 5 bases and J by 6 bases, with 4 bases of the junction left unmatched. The CDR3 loop reads CASSTGQGNGYTF. The CDR3 DNA reads TGTGCCAGCAGCACGGGACAGGGTAATGGCTACACCTTC.

This clone was seen only a few times. This sequence joins TRBV18 and TRBJ2-2, with 9 nucleotides matching TRBD1. CDR1 is KGHSH and CDR2 is LQKENI in the germline V gene. The CDR3 sequence is 18 residues long. Losses at the gene ends were 2 bases for V and 5 bases for J; bases not matched to a gene: 12. The DNA of the CDR3 is TGTGCCAGCTCACCAAGTTCCGGAGGGACAGGGTCGACCGGGGAGCTGTTTTTT. Protein sequence: CASSPSSGGTGSTGELFF.

The gene calls are TRBV5-4 and TRBJ2-2; unclear D gene. Germline V gene data show CDR1 as SGHNT and CDR2 as YYREEE (reference sequence). The V end was cut by 1 base, the J end by 6 bases, with 1 base between. The CDR3 consists of 11 residues. The DNA for the CDR3 is TGTGCCAGCAGCTTGTCCGGGGAGCTGTTTTTT. Amino acid sequence: CASSLSGELFF.